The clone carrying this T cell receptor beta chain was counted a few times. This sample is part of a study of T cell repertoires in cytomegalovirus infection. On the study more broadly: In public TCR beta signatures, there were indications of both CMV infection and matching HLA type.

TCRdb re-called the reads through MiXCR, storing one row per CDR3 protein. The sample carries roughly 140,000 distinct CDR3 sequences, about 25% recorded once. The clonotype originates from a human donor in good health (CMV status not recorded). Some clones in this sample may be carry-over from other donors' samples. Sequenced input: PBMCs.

CDR3 amino acids: CASDQPQHF. Here the CDR3 DNA reads TGTGCCAGTGATCAGCCCCAGCATTTT. The V gene is TRBV6-6, the J gene TRBJ1-5; D unresolved. The CDR3 is made up of 9 amino acids. CDR1 and CDR2 from the germline V gene are MNHNY and SVGAGI (reference sequence). Trimming cost V 9 bases and J 5 bases, with 2 bases left between them.